This T cell receptor beta chain was recovered during a study of graft-versus-host responses after intestinal transplantation. Study-level findings and limits: GvH clonotypes were identified within recipient marrow, with a subset emerging first in ileum or blood.

About this clone itself: The antigen is unknown.

Intraepithelial lymphocytes and lamina propria lymphocytes were released through processing of graft tissue. Germline V gene lookup returns CDR1 SNHLY and CDR2 FYNNEI. The V gene end was trimmed by 7 bases and the J gene end by 2 bases; junction bases not matched to a gene: 7. The CDR3 runs to 14 residues. The assay was immunoSEQ multiplex PCR, and TCRdb's table has in-frame clones only and misses some. The sample holds several thousand clones, around four fifths seen once. This sequence originates from a human patient who received an intestinal transplant, so some T cells may come from the graft donor. V and J are TRBV2 and TRBJ2-7; 8 positions agree with TRBD1. Sequencing used ileum tissue, obtained just under 130 days after transplant. The CDR3 reads CASNGPTGAYEQYF. Written as DNA, the CDR3 is TGTGCCAGCAACGGGCCGACAGGGGCCTACGAGCAGTACTTC.